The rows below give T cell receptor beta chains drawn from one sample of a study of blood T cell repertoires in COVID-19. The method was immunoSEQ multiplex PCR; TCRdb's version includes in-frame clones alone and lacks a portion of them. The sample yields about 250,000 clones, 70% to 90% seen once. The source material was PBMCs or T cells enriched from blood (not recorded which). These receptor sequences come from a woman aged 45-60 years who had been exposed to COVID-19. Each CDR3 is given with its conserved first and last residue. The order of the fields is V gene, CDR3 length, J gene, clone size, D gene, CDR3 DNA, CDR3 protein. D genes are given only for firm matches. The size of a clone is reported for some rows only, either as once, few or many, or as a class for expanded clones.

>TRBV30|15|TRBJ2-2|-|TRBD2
TGTGCCTGGAGTGTCCCGGGACTAGCCCCCGGGGAGCTGTTTTTT
CAWSVPGLAPGELFF
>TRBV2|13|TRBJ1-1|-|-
TGTGCCAGCTCGGTACGGGGGAACACTGAAGCTTTCTTT
CASSVRGNTEAFF
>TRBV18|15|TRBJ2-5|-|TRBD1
TGTGCCAGCTCAGCCGGACAGGGTGGCCAAGAGACCCAGTACTTC
CASSAGQGGQETQYF
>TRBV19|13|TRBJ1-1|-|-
TGTGCCAGTAGTACCTACTCGAAGACTGAAGCTTTCTTT
CASSTYSKTEAFF
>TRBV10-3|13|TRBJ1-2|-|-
TGTGCCACCCGTGGAACAGCTAACTATGGCTACACCTTC
CATRGTANYGYTF
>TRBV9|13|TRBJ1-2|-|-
TGTGCCAGCAGCTATGCTGCGAACTATGGCTACACCTTC
CASSYAANYGYTF
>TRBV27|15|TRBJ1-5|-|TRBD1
TGTGCCAGCAGTTTAGGGACAGGGGGCGATCAGCCCCAGCATTTT
CASSLGTGGDQPQHF
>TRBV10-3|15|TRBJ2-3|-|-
TGTGCCATCAGTTCAGGAACCTCTAGCACAGATACGCAGTATTTT
CAISSGTSSTDTQYF
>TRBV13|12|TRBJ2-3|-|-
TGTGCCAGCAGCTTAGTTCGAGATACGCAGTATTTT
CASSLVRDTQYF
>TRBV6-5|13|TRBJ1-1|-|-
TGTGCCAGCAGTTTGGGAGTCAACACTGAAGCTTTCTTT
CASSLGVNTEAFF
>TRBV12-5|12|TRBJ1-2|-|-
TGTGCTAGTGGTTTGCCACCCGGGGGCTACACCTTC
CASGLPPGGYTF
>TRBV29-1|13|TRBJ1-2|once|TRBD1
TGCAGCGTTGAAGGGGACAGGGGGCCACGTATGGGCTTC
CSVEGDRGPRMGF
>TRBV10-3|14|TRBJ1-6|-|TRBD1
TGTGCCACCACCGAAGACAGGGCAAATTCACCCCTCCACTTT
CATTEDRANSPLHF
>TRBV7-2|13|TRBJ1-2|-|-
TGTGCCAGCAGCCAGAACAGGGATCATGGCTACACCTTC
CASSQNRDHGYTF
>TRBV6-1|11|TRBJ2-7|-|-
TGTGCCAGCAGTTATGGCGGCGAGCAGTACTTC
CASSYGGEQYF